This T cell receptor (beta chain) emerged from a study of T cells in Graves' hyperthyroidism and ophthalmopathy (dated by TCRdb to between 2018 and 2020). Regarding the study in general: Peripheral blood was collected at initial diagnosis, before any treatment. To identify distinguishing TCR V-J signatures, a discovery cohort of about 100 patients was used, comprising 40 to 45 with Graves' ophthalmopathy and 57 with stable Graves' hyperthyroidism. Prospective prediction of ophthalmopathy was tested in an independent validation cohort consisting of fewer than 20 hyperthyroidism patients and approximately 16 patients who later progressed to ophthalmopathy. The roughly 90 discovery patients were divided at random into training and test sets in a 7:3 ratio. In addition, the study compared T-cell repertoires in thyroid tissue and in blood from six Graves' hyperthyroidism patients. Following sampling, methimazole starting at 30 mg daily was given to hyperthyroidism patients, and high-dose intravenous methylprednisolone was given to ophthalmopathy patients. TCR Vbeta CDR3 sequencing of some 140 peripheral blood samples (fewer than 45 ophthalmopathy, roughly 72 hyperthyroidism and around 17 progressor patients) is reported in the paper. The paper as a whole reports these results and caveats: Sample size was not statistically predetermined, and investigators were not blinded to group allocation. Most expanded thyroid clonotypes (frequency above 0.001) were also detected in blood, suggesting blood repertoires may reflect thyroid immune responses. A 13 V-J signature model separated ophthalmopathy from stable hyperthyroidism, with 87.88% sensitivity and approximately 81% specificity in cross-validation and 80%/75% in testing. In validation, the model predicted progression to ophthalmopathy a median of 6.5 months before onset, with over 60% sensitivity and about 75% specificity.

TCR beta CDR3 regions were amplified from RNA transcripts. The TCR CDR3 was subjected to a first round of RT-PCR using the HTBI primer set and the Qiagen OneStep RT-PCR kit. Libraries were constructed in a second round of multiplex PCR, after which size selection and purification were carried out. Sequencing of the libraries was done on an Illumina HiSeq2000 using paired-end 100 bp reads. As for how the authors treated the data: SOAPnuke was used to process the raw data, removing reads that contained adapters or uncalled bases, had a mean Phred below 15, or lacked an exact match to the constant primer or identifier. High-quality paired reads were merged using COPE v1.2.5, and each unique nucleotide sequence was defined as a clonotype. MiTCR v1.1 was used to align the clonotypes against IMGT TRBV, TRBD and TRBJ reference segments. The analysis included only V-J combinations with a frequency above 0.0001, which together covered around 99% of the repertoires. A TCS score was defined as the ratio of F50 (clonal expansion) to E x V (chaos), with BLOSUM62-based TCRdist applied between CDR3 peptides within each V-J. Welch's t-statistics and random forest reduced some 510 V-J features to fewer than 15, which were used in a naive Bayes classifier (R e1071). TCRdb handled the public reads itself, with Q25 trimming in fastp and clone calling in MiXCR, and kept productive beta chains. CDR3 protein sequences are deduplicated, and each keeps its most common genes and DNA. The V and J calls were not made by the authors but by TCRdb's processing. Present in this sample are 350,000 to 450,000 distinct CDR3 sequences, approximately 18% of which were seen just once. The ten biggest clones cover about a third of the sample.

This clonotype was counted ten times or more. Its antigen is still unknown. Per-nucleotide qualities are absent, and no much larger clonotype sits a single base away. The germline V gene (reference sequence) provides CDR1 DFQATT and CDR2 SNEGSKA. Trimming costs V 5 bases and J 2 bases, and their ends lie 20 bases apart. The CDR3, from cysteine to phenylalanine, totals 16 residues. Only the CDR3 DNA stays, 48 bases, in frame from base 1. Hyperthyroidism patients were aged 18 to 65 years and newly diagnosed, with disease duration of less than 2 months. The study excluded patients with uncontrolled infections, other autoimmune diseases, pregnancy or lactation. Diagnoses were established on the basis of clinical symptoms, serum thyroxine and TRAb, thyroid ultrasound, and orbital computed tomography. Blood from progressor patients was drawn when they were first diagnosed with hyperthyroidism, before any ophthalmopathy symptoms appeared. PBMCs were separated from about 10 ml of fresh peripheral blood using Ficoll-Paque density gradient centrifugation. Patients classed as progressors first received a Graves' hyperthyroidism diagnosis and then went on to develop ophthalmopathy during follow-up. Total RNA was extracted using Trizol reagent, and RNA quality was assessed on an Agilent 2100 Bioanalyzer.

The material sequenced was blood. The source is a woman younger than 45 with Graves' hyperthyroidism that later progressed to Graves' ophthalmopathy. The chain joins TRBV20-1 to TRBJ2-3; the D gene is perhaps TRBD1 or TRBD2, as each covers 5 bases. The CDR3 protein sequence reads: CSAPHPRGLFTDTQYF. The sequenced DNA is TGCAGTGCTCCACATCCGAGGGGTTTGTTCACAGATACGCAGTATTTT.